This T cell receptor beta chain was sequenced in a study of blood T cell repertoires in COVID-19 (dated by TCRdb to between 2020 and 2021). At the level of the whole study: The collaborator samples originated in the United States, Italy and Spain and spanned the acute and convalescent phases of COVID-19. Where available, HLA class I and class II types were taken from metadata supplied by the sample provider and were not determined by assay-based typing. Nearly every sample came with metadata listing a de-identified subject ID, COVID-19 status, age in years and sex. The dataset comprised deeply sampled blood TCRbeta repertoires from subjects exposed to, actively infected with, or recovered from COVID-19. The prospective study material was composed of cDNA or gDNA derived from T cells, B-cell-depleted T cells, or PBMCs. The samples were drawn from the first 160 participants of the ongoing ImmuneRACE study and from over 950 subjects provided by 6 global collaborators. A freely available public database, intended as a resource for researchers studying the immune response to SARS-CoV-2, is where the repertoires were released. Study-wide findings and limitations: Clinical and demographic metadata were provided uncurated, with the amount varying by source and participant.

With regard to this clone: This receptor's antigen is unknown. No qualities accompany the bases; no much larger clone lies one base away.

TCRbeta CDR3 regions were amplified from genomic DNA by means of the immunoSEQ Assay, a bias-controlled multiplex PCR. The published analysis was carried out like this. The number of nucleated cells in each sample was estimated by amplification of reference gene primers within the assay. To quantify the absolute abundance of each unique TCRbeta CDR3 rearrangement, sequence reads were collapsed and filtered. For each sample, productive Simpson clonality was calculated as the square root of Simpson's diversity index over productive rearrangements. TCRdb retrieved this table from immuneACCESS and kept in-frame rearrangements only. Not all clones are present; in checked studies, unresolved V genes account for under half, and no reason is known for the remainder. The D gene and trimming were derived from the DNA, and the V and J assignments and clone size from that table. The sample table holds roughly 320,000 clones, of which 85% to 90% were seen once. About 2% of the sample is held by the ten biggest clonotypes.

One collaborating source in Seattle enrolled patients while the patients were actively infected and followed the patients over time throughout the course of disease. Whole blood was collected in K2EDTA tubes by collaborating institutions according to the institutions' own protocols. For TCRbeta analysis, collaborators shipped samples as frozen whole blood, isolated PBMCs, or DNA extracted from either of those sample types. The clonotype was recovered from a woman aged 30 to 39 with COVID-19, enrolled during active disease. Sequenced material: peripheral blood.

The base sequence is TGCGCCAGCAGGCCCCCAGGGGGATTAGCCAAAAACATTCAGTACTTC. It codes for CASRPPGGLAKNIQYF. The V and J segments used are TRBV5-1 and TRBJ2-4; 7 junctional bases match TRBD1. Measured from the cysteine to the phenylalanine, the CDR3 is 16 residues long. CDR3 DNA is the only sequence kept; it has 48 bases, read in frame from the first base. Germline trimming amounts to 5 bases on V and 0 bases on J, with 8 as the count of junction bases outside the gene matches. Via the germline V gene, CDR1 is SGHRS and CDR2 YFSETQ.